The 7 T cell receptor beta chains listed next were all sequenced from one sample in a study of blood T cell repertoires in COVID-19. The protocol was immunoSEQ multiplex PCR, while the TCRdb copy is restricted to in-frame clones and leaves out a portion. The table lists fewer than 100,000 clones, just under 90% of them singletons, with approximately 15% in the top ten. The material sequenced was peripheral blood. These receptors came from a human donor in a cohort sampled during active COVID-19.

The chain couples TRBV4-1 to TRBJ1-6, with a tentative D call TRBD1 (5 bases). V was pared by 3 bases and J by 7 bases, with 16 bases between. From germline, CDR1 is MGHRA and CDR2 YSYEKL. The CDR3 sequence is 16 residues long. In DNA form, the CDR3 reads TGCGCCAGCAGCCAGCTAATCGGGGAGGGGAATTCACCCCTCCACTTT. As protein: CASSQLIGEGNSPLHF.

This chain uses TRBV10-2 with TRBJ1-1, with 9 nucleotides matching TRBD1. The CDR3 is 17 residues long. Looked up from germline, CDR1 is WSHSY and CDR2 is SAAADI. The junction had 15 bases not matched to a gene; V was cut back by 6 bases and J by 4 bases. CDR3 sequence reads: CASRRAGTGSLSTEAFF. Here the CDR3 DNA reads TGCGCCAGCAGAAGGGCCGGGACAGGGTCCCTGAGCACTGAAGCTTTCTTT.

CDR3 sequence (DNA): TGTGCCAGCAGTGTGGCGGAATACGAGCAGTACTTC. Its translation: CASSVAEYEQYF. The chain is built from TRBV2 and TRBJ2-7; D is uncertain. The CDR3 is made up of 12 amino acids. Germline V gene lookup returns CDR1 SNHLY and CDR2 FYNNEI. Trimming stripped 4 bases from V and 4 bases from J, with 8 bases between.

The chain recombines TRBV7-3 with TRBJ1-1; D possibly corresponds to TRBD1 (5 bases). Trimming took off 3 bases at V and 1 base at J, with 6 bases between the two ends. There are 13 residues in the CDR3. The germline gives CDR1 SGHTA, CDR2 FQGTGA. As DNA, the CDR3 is TGTGCCAGCAGCTTGGACAAGAACACTGAAGCTTTCTTT. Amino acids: CASSLDKNTEAFF.

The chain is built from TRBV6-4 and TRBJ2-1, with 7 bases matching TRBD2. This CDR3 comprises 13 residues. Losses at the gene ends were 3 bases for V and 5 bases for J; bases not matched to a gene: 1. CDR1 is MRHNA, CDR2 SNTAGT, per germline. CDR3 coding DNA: TGTGCCAGCAGTGAAACTAGCGACAATGAGCAGTTCTTC. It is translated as CASSETSDNEQFF.

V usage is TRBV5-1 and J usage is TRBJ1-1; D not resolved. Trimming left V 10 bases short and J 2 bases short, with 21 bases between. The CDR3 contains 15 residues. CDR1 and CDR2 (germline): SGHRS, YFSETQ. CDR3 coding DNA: TGCGCCGTTCCGACGTCTAGAGAGGAAAACACTGAAGCTTTCTTT. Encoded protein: CAVPTSREENTEAFF.

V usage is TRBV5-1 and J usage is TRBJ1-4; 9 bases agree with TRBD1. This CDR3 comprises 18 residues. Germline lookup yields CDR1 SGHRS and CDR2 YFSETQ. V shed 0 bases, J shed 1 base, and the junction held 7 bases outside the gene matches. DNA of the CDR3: TGCGCCAGCAGCTTGGCCCCGGGACAGGGCCGAACTAATGAAAAACTGTTTTTT. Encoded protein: CASSLAPGQGRTNEKLFF.